This T cell receptor (delta chain) was found in a study of Vδ1+ human thymocytes. Study-wide results and limits: Unexpected Vdelta2 sequences could cause misinterpretation of bulk repertoire data. Unlike peripheral blood Vdelta1+ controls, thymic delta-chain sequences included roughly 18% Vdelta2 and few Vdelta3. In the thymus, TRG and TRD repertoires looked highly polyclonal with Gaussian CDR3 lengths.

Sorted Vdelta1+ thymocytes were roughly 97% to 99.6% pure. This clone was recorded a few times. Its cognate antigen is unknown. RNA was extracted from the cells and then reverse transcribed. CDR3 amplicons came from multiplex PCR with pooled V-gene forward and constant-region reverse primers. TCRdb reprocessed the multiplex PCR reads through CATT. The data show under 80,000 delta-chain clones, with more than 30% seen just once and approximately 0.3% held by the top ten. CDR1 and CDR2 (germline): TSWWSYY, QGS. The CDR3 totals 15 residues. V was shortened by 0 bases and J by 4 bases, with 12 bases between the two germline ends.

What was sequenced was Vdelta1+ gamma-delta thymocytes from the thymus. Subset noted: FACS-sorted CD3+ TCRalphabeta- TCRVdelta1+ TCRVdelta2- thymocytes. The rearrangement uses TRDV1 and TRDJ1; no clear D gene. This sequence originates from a boy under three years old who had congenital heart surgery. The CDR3 protein is CALGELNPYVDKLIF. The CDR3 coding sequence is TGTGCTCTTGGGGAACTTAATCCGTATGTCGATAAACTCATCTTT.